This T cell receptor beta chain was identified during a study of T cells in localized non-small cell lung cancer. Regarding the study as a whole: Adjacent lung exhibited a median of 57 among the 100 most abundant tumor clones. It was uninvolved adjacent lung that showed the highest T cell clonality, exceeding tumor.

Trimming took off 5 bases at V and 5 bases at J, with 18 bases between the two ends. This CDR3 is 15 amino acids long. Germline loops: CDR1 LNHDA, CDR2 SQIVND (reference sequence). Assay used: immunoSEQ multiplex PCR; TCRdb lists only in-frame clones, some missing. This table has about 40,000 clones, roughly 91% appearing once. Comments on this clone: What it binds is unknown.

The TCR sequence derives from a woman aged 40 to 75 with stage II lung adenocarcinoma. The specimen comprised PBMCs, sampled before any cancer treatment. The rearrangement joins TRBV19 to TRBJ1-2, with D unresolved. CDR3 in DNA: TGTGCCAGTAGTCCCGCCTCCTCTCGCCTATATGGCTACACCTTC. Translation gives CASSPASSRLYGYTF. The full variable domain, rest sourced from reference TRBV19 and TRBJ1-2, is DGGITQSPKYLFRKEGQNVTLSCEQNLNHDAMYWYRQDPGQGLRLIYYSQIVNDFQKGDIAEGYSVSREKKESFPLTVTSAQKNPTAFYLCASSPASSRLYGYTFGSGTRLTVV.